Listed here is a single T cell receptor (beta chain). Its antigen is currently not known. Base qualities are not recorded, but no much larger clone differs from it by a single base. Healthy controls were some 34 blood donors whose buffy coats came from the Finnish Red Cross blood service. All TCR-sequenced material derived from peripheral blood: patient blood samples and healthy donor buffy coats. Peripheral blood mononuclear cells were isolated by Ficoll-Hypaque gradient centrifugation. CD4+ cells were purified magnetically from the buffy coats of healthy controls. Genomic DNA was extracted with the Gentra Puregene Cell and Tissue kit and quantified on a Qubit 2.0 fluorometer. V gives up 6 bases and J gives up 8 bases, and the segment between their germline ends measures 17 bases. The germline V gene provides CDR1 MNHNS and CDR2 SASEGT. The CDR3 contains 13 residues, cysteine and phenylalanine counted. CDR3 DNA is the only sequence kept; it has 39 bases, read in frame from the first base.

This sample was included in a study of STAT5B mutations in CD4+ large granular lymphocyte leukemia (dated by TCRdb to the early 2020s). In the study overall: Among healthy controls, the CDR3 'QG' motif was associated with a particular HLA allele. TCRbeta repertoires of CD4+ T-cell large granular lymphocyte leukemia patients were compared with those of healthy blood donors. The purity of purified fractions was confirmed by flow cytometry on FACSCanto II or FACSVerse to exceed 95% among lymphocytes. Points the paper makes about the study in general: Data were not HLA-matched; higher clonality in CD4+ versus CD8+ T-LGLL could reflect the relatively small sample size. Main leukemic clonotypes were private to each patient, although less than 30% of the main leukemic clonotypes were found at low frequency in the non-leukemic repertoires of other patients. TRBV06-family usage was enriched among the top patient clones (8/27) compared with healthy controls (2/35). CD4-sorted patient repertoires appeared more clonal than healthy CD4+ repertoires, and this difference persisted after removing the putative leukemic clones.

TCRbeta rearrangements were sequenced from genomic DNA using the immunoSEQ assay at survey resolution. Concerning the study's data processing: A lowest detectable productive clonotype frequency of 2.59 x 10-5 was observed in the TCR sequencing data. Only productive TCRbeta rearrangements, meaning sequences that were complete and in-frame, were kept for the analyses. The clonality of each sample was calculated as Simpson clonality in the immunoSEQ Analyzer version 3.0. Clones were grouped by frequency into very rare, small, medium, large (1-20%) or hyperexpanded (>20%) categories. OLGA 1.2.3 estimated generation probabilities, VDJtools produced V-gene circos plots, VDJdb was queried for specificities, and GLIPH identified CDR3 motifs. TCRdb carries this immuneACCESS record with in-frame sequences only. Its versions omit some clonotypes, under half of them owing to an unresolved V gene in the studies checked, with the rest unexplained. That table is the source of V, J and clone size, and D and trimming were worked out from the DNA. Here the sample has just over 40,000 clones; approximately 84% occur a single time. 0.3% to 0.45% of the sample is held by the ten biggest clonotypes.

Sequenced sample: CD4+ T cells from blood buffy coats. The source is a human donor in good health. The chain employs TRBV6-1 and TRBJ2-7; the D gene is perhaps TRBD2, from 5 matching bases. The bases are TGTGCCAGCAGGCTCGGGGTTGGGGAAAAGCAGTACTTC. Its translation is CASRLGVGEKQYF.